This T cell receptor (beta chain) was captured in a study of T cell responses to AZD1222 COVID-19 vaccine. Study in general: Doses given second, at about 4 or about 12 weeks, were pooled. Study results and caveats: Possibly, clonal diversity was underestimated; donors were largely white British and included more females.

About this clone: Its target is not known.

Here immunoSEQ multiplex PCR was the method, and the copy in TCRdb shows in-frame clones only, minus some. The sample contains 55,000 to 75,000 clones, 80% to 85% of which appear only once. The specimen was peripheral blood, collected on day 0 of AZD1222 vaccination. The sequence derives from an adult in good health.

CDR3 nucleotide sequence: TGTGCCAGCTCACCGGCAGGCGGGGGGGCCGTTGAGACCCAGTACTTC. This gives the protein CASSPAGGGAVETQYF. The chain joins TRBV18 to TRBJ2-5; 9 positions match TRBD2. The trim removed 3 bases at V and 5 bases at J, leaving 10 bases unmatched. The germline CDR1 and CDR2 sequences are KGHSH and LQKENI. This CDR3 is built from 16 residues. Complete variable domain (other parts from reference TRBV18 and TRBJ2-5): NAGVMQNPRHLVRRRGQEARLRCSPMKGHSHVYWYRQLPEEGLKFMVYLQKENIIDESGMPKERFSAEFPKEGPSILRIQQVVRGDSAAYFCASSPAGGGAVETQYFGPGTRLLVL.